This T cell receptor beta chain was captured in a study of metastatic and nonmetastatic thyroid tumors. Looked up from germline, CDR1 is KGHSH and CDR2 is LQKENI. The CDR3 runs to 14 residues. V gave up 2 bases and J gave up 1 base, with 7 bases separating them. Before thyroid surgery, none of the patients had received any treatment. TCRdb re-called the PCR reads through MiXCR. The sample has 40,000 or so clones; roughly 18% are singletons. The table lists this clone with many counts. The source is a female donor with papillary thyroid cancer or a benign thyroid nodule (not recorded which). Some clones in this sample may be carry-over from other donors' samples. The chain recombines TRBV18 with TRBJ2-3; perhaps TRBD1 as D (5 bases). Source material: blood. CDR3 nucleotides: TGTGCCAGCTCACCAGAGACAGGCACAGATACGCAGTATTTT. It encodes CASSPETGTDTQYF.